Each of the 4 T cell receptor beta chains below was sequenced from the same sample in a study of T cell clonotyping in hematopoietic cell transplantation. Profiled with immunoSEQ multiplex PCR; TCRdb holds only in-frame clones, not every one. Of more than 9,000 clones listed, under 95% are singletons. Sequenced: peripheral blood mononuclear cells. These receptors were taken from a woman in her forties or fifties in good health. Some clones in this sample may be carry-over from other donors' samples.

V usage is TRBV7-2 and J usage is TRBJ2-3; D not resolved. Germline V gene lookup returns CDR1 SGHTA and CDR2 FQGNSA. Trimming left V 0 bases short and J 4 bases short, with 11 bases between. The CDR3 spans 15 residues. The CDR3 region has the DNA TGTGCCAGCAGCTTAGCTAGAAGGGCATCAGATACGCAGTATTTT. It codes for CASSLARRASDTQYF.

In this sample, this clone turned up once. V is TRBV9 and J is TRBJ2-7; a possible D gene is TRBD2 (6 bases). V lost 1 base and J 5 bases, leaving 16 bases between the germline ends. The CDR3 length is 15 residues. The germline V gene encodes CDR1 SGDLS and CDR2 YYNGEE. The CDR3 region has the DNA TGTGCCAGCAGCGTAAGACCGGAGGGGATAGACGAGCAGTACTTC. Residues: CASSVRPEGIDEQYF. Full variable domain (remainder filled in from reference TRBV9 and TRBJ2-7): DSGVTQTPKHLITATGQRVTLRCSPRSGDLSVYWYQQSLDQGLQFLIQYYNGEERAKGNILERFSAQQFPDLHSELNLSSLELGDSALYFCASSVRPEGIDEQYFGPGTRLTVT.

The gene calls are TRBV7-9 and TRBJ2-7; D may correspond to TRBD1 or TRBD2 (7 bases each). CDR3 length equals 15 residues. Germline-derived CDR1 and CDR2 are SEHNR and FQNEAQ (reference sequence). The ends were cut back, 4 bases at V and 5 bases at J, with 18 bases in the middle. CDR3 protein: CASSSRRQGGDEQYF. In DNA form, the CDR3 reads TGTGCCAGCAGCTCCAGGAGGCAGGGGGGGGACGAGCAGTACTTC.

The rearrangement joins TRBV27 to TRBJ2-7, with D possibly being TRBD1 or TRBD2 (6 bases each). Germline V CDR1 and CDR2: MNHEY, SMNVEV (reference sequence). Trimming took 6 bases from V and 0 from J, leaving 15 bases between them. The CDR3 loop spans 15 amino acids. The CDR3 bases are TGTGCCAGCAGACTAGGGGGGACGTTCTCCTACGAGCAGTACTTC. Residues: CASRLGGTFSYEQYF.